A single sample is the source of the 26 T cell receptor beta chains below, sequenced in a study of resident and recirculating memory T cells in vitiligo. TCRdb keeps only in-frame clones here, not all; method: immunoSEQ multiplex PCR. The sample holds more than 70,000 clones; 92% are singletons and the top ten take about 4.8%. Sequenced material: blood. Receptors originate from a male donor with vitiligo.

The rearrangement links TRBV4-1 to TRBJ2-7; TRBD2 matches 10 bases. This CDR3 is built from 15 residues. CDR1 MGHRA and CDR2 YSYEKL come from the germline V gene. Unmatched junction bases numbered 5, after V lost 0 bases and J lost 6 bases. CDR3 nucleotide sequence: TGCGCCAGCAGCCAAGAGCTAGCGGGAGCATTCGAGCAGTACTTC. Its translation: CASSQELAGAFEQYF.

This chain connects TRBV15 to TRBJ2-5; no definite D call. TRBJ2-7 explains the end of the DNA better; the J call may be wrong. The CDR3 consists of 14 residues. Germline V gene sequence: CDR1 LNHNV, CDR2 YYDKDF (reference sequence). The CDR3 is CATSRGGDSYEQYF. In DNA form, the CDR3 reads TGTGCCACCAGCAGAGGTGGGGACTCCTACGAGCAGTACTTC.

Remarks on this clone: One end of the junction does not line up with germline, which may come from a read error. The CDR3 spells CASRGTVDLRF. DNA of the CDR3: TGTGCCTCGCGGGGGACGGTGGATTTAAGGTTT. This chain uses TRBV30 with TRBJ1-3; possibly TRBD1 for D (5 bases). Germline loops: CDR1 GTSNPN, CDR2 SVGIG (reference sequence). This CDR3 has 11 amino acids. Full variable domain (outside the CDR3, taken from reference TRBV30 and TRBJ1-3): SQTIHQWPATLVQPVGSPLSLECTVEGTSNPNLYWYRQAAGRGLQLLFYSVGIGQISSEVPQNLSASRPQDRQFILSSKKLLLSDSGFYLCASRGTVDLRFGEGSWLTVV.

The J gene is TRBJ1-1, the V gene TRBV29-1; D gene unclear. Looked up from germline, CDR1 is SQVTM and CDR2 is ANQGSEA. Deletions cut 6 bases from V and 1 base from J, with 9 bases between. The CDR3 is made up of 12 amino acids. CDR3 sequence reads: CSVSPGNTEAFF. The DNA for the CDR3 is TGCAGCGTCTCGCCGGGGAACACTGAAGCTTTCTTT.

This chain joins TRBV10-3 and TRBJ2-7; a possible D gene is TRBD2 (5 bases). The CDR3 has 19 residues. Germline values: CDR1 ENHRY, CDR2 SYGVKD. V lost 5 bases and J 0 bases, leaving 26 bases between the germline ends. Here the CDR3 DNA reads TGTGCCATCAGTCTTACGGGAAAAAAGGGCCCCTGGAGCTCCTACGAGCAGTACTTC. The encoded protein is CAISLTGKKGPWSSYEQYF.

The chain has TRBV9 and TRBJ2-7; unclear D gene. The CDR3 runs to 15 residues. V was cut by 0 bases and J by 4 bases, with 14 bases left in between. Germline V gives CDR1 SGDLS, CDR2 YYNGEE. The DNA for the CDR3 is TGTGCCAGCAGCGTAGGGGCAGAGAGTCGGTACGAGCAGTACTTC. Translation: CASSVGAESRYEQYF.

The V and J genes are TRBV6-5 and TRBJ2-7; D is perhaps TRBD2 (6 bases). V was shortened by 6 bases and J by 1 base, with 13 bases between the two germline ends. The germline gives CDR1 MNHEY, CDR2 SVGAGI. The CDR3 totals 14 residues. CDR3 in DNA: TGTGCCAGCAGGGGGGAGGTTGGGTCCTACGAGCAGTACTTC. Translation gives CASRGEVGSYEQYF.

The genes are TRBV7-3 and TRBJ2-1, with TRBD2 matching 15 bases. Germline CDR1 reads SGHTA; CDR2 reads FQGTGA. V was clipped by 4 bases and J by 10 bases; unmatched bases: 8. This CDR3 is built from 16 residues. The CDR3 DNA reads TGTGCCAGCAGCTCAGGACTAGCGGGAGGGCCTCGGGAGCAGTTCTTC. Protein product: CASSSGLAGGPREQFF.

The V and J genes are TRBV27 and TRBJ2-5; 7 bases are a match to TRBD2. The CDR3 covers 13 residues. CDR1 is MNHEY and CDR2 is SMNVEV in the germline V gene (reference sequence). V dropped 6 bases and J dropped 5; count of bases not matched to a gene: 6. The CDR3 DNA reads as TGTGCCAGCAGCCCAGCGGGGAGGGAGACCCAGTACTTC. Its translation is CASSPAGRETQYF.

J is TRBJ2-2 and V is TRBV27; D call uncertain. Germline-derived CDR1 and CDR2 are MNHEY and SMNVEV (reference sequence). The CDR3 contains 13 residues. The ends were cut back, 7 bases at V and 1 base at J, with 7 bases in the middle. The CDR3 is CASNHWNTGELFF. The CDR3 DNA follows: TGTGCCAGCAACCACTGGAACACCGGGGAGCTGTTTTTT.

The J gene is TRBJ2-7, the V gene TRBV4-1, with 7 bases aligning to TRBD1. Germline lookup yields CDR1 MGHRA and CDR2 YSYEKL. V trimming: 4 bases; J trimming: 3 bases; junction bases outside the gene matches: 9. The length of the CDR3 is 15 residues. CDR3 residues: CASSPYRDRDYEQYF. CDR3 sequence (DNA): TGCGCCAGCAGCCCGTACCGGGACAGAGACTACGAGCAGTACTTC.

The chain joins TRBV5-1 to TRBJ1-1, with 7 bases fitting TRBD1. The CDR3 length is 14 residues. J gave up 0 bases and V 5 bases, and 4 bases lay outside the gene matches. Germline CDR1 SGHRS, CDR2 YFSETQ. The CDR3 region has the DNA TGCGCCAGCAGACGGGACAGTATGAACACTGAAGCTTTCTTT. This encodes CASRRDSMNTEAFF.

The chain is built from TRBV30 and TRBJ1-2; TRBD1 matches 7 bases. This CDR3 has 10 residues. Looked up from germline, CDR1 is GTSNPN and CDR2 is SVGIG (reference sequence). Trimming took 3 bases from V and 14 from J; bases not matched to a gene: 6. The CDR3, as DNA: TGTGCCTGGAGGGACAGGAGGGTAACCTTC. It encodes CAWRDRRVTF.

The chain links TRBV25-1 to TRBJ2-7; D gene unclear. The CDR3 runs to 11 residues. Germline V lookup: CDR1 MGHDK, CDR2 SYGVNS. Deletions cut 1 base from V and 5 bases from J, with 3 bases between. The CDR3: CASSELDEQYF. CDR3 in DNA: TGTGCCAGCAGTGAATTAGACGAGCAGTACTTC.

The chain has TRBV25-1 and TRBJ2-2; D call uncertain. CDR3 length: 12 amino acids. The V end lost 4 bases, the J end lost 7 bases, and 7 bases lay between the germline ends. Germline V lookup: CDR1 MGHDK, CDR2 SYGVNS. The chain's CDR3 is CASSVAGGELFF. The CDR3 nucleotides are TGTGCCAGCAGTGTAGCTGGCGGGGAGCTGTTTTTT. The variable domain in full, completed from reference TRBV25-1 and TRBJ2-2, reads EADIYQTPRYLVIGTGKKITLECSQTMGHDKMYWYQQDPGMELHLIHYSYGVNSTEKGDLSSESTVSRIRTEHFPLTLESARPSHTSQYLCASSVAGGELFFGEGSRLTVL.

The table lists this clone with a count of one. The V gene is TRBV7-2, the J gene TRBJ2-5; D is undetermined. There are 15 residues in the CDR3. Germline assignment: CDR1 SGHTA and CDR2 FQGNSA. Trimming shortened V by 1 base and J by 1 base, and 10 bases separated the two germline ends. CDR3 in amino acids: CASSLVAGLQETQYF. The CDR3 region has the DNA TGTGCCAGCAGCTTAGTCGCAGGTCTCCAAGAGACCCAGTACTTC.

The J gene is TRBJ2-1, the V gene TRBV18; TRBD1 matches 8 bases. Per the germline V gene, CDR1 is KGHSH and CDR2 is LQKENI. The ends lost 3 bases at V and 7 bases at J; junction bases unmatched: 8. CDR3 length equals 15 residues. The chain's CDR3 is CASSPTGAGGNEQFF. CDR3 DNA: TGTGCCAGCTCACCGACAGGGGCCGGGGGAAATGAGCAGTTCTTC.

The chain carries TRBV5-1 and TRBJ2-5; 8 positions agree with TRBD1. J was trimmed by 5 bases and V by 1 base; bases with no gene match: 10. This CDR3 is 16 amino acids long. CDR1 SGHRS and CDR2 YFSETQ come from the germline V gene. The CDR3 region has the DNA TGCGCCAGCAGCTTGCAACAGGGGGGAGGAGGGGAGACCCAGTACTTC. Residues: CASSLQQGGGGETQYF. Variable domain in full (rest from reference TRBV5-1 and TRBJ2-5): KAGVTQTPRYLIKTRGQQVTLSCSPISGHRSVSWYQQTPGQGLQFLFEYFSETQRNKGNFPGRFSGRQFSNSRSEMNVSTLELGDSALYLCASSLQQGGGGETQYFGPGTRLLVL.

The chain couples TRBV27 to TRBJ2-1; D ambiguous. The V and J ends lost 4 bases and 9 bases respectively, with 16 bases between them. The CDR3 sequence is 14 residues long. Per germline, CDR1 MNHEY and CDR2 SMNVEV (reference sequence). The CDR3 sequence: CASSSVDWRGEQFF. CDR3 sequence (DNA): TGTGCCAGCAGTTCGGTCGACTGGCGCGGTGAGCAGTTCTTC.

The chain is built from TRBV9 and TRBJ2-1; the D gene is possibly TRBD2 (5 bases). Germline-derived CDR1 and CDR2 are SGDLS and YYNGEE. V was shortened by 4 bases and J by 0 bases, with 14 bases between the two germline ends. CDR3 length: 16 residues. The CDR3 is CASSRGLSSSYNEQFF. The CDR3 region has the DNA TGTGCCAGCAGCCGTGGACTCTCAAGCTCCTACAATGAGCAGTTCTTC.

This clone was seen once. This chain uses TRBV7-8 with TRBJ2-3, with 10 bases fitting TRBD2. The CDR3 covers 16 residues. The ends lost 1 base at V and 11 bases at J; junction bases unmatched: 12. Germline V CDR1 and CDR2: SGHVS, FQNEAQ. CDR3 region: CASSLESSAGGREQYF. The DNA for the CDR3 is TGTGCCAGCAGCTTAGAATCCTCAGCGGGGGGGAGGGAGCAGTATTTT.

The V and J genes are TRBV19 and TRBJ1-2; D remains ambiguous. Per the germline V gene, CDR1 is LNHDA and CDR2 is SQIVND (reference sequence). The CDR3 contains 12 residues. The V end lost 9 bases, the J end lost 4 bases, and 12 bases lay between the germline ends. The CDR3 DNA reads TGTGCCAGCAAGTCGGAGCCCTATGGCTACACCTTC. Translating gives CASKSEPYGYTF.

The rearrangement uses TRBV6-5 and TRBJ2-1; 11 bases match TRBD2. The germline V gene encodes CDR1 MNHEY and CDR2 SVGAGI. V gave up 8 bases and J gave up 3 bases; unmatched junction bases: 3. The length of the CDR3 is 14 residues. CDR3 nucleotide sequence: TGTGCCAGCCGACTAGCGGGATTCTACAATGAGCAGTTCTTC. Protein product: CASRLAGFYNEQFF.

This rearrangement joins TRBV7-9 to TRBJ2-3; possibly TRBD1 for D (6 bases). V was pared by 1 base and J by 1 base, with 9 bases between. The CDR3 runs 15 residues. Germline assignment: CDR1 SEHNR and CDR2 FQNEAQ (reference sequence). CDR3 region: CASSLGGRGTDTQYF. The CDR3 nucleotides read TGTGCCAGCAGCTTAGGGGGGCGTGGCACAGATACGCAGTATTTT. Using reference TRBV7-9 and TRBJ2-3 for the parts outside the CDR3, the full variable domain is DTGVSQNPRHKITKRGQNVTFRCDPISEHNRLYWYRQTLGQGPEFLTYFQNEAQLEKSRLLSDRFSAERPKGSFSTLEIQRTEQGDSAMYLCASSLGGRGTDTQYFGPGTRLTVL.

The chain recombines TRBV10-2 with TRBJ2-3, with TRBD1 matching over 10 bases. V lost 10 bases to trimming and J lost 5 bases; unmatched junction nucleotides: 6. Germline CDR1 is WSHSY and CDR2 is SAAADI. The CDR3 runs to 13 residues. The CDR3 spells CATEDRGGDTQYF. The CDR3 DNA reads TGCGCCACCGAGGACAGGGGGGGAGATACGCAGTATTTT.

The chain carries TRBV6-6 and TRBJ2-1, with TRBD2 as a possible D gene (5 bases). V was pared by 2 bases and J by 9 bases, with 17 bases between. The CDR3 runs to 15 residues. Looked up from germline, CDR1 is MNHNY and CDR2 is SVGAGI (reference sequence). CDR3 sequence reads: CASSYVGVGKGEQFF. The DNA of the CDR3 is TGTGCCAGCAGTTACGTGGGAGTTGGGAAGGGTGAGCAGTTCTTC.